Each of the 28 T cell receptor beta chains below was sequenced from the same sample in a study of cytomegalovirus exposure and HLA in healthy donors. PCR used 60 Vbeta primers and 13 Jbeta primers. This table comes from immunoSEQ multiplex PCR, and its TCRdb copy is limited to in-frame clones, with some not included. Of some 210,000 clones in the sample, approximately 83% were seen once. Input material: PBMCs. The receptors were gathered from a woman in her fifties or sixties in good health and CMV-seropositive.

The genes are TRBV9 and TRBJ2-3, with 8 bases matching TRBD2. From germline, CDR1 is SGDLS and CDR2 YYNGEE. J lost 2 bases, V lost 6 bases, and 8 bases had no gene match. The CDR3 covers 15 residues. Here the CDR3 reads CASTPGGEDTDTQYF. For the CDR3, the DNA is TGTGCCAGCACCCCGGGAGGGGAGGACACAGATACGCAGTATTTT.

This clone appeared once. The rearrangement uses TRBV19 and TRBJ1-2; 9 bases agree with TRBD1. Germline lookup yields CDR1 LNHDA and CDR2 SQIVND (reference sequence). The CDR3 totals 13 residues. V gave up 7 bases and J gave up 6 bases; unmatched junction bases: 6. In nucleotides, the CDR3 is TGTGCCAGTACCATGGGACAGGGCCATGGCTACACCTTC. The encoded protein is CASTMGQGHGYTF.

The chain links TRBV7-9 to TRBJ2-5, with D perhaps matching TRBD2 (5 bases). Germline CDR1 SEHNR, CDR2 FQNEAQ (reference sequence). Trimming took 3 bases from V and 6 from J, leaving 11 bases between them. The CDR3 is 13 amino acids. The CDR3 DNA follows: TGTGCCAGCAGCTTCGACGCCGGGAAGACCCAGTACTTC. It yields the protein CASSFDAGKTQYF.

The CDR3 here is CASSQSIGGTHTDTQYF. The CDR3 DNA sequence: TGCGCCAGCAGCCAATCGATAGGCGGAACCCACACAGATACGCAGTATTTT. The chain joins TRBV4-1 to TRBJ2-3, with D hard to call. CDR3 size: 17 residues. V lost 2 bases, J lost 2 bases, and 17 bases lay in between. Germline CDR1 reads MGHRA; CDR2 reads YSYEKL.

J is TRBJ1-2 and V is TRBV6-5; TRBD1 agrees at 8 bases. The CDR3 spans 14 residues. Germline CDR1 reads MNHEY; CDR2 reads SVGAGI. Trimming removed 4 bases from V and 5 bases from J; junction bases left unmatched: 6. The chain's CDR3 is CASSWQGAEYGYTF. In DNA form, the CDR3 reads TGTGCCAGCAGTTGGCAGGGGGCCGAATATGGCTACACCTTC.

This clone was counted only a few times. A junction boundary mismatches the germline segment, possibly from a read error. The rearrangement uses TRBV5-6 and TRBJ2-7; D not certain. The CDR3 covers 11 residues. The germline V gene has CDR1 SGHDT and CDR2 YYEEEE. Here the CDR3 DNA reads TGTGCCAGCAGCTCGACACGTCGGTTGGACTTC. Translated: CASSSTRRLDF. Drawing the rest from reference TRBV5-6 and TRBJ2-7, the complete variable domain is DAGVTQSPTHLIKTRGQQVTLRCSPKSGHDTVSWYQQALGQGPQFIFQYYEEEERQRGNFPDRFSGHQFPNYSSELNVNALLLGDSALYLCASSSTRRLDFGPGTRLTVT.

This clone was recorded once. This chain joins TRBV4-2 and TRBJ1-2; D gene unclear. The CDR3 is 14 residues long. The germline gives CDR1 LGHNA, CDR2 YNFKEQ. The V and J ends lost 1 base and 1 base respectively, with 7 bases between them. In nucleotides, the CDR3 is TGTGCCAGCAGCCAAGCCCCCGGTAACTATGGCTACACCTTC. Its protein product is CASSQAPGNYGYTF.

V usage is TRBV2 and J usage is TRBJ2-3, with D perhaps TRBD1 (5 bases). The CDR3 spans 14 residues. The germline V gene encodes CDR1 SNHLY and CDR2 FYNNEI. Trimming removed 8 bases from V and 6 bases from J, with 18 bases in between. This CDR3 is CASSSDSRQDTQYF. The CDR3 nucleotides read TGTGCCAGCTCGTCCGACAGCCGGCAGGATACGCAGTATTTT.

J is TRBJ2-6 and V is TRBV5-4; maybe TRBD1 (5 bases). The germline V gene has CDR1 SGHNT and CDR2 YYREEE (reference sequence). The CDR3 runs to 15 residues. V lost 5 bases and J lost 3, with 12 bases in between. As DNA, the CDR3 is TGTGCCAGCAGTCAGGGTCGTGGTGGGGCCAACGTCCTGACTTTC. Its translation: CASSQGRGGANVLTF.

V is TRBV18 and J is TRBJ2-1; TRBD1 matches 7 bases. The V segment lost 3 bases and the J segment 6 bases; nucleotides outside the gene matches: 11. The CDR3 spans 16 residues. The germline V gene encodes CDR1 KGHSH and CDR2 LQKENI. The CDR3 DNA reads TGTGCCAGCTCACCTTCGACAGGGACAGCCTCCAATGAGCAGTTCTTC. Amino acids: CASSPSTGTASNEQFF.

This clone was observed once. The chain joins TRBV7-9 to TRBJ1-2, with 7 bases lining up with TRBD1. With V trimmed by 5 bases and J by 5 bases, 23 bases remained unmatched. CDR1 SEHNR and CDR2 FQNEAQ come from the germline V gene (reference sequence). CDR3 size: 19 residues. This CDR3 reads CASSRWHGQAEPLGYGYTF. CDR3 bases: TGTGCCAGCAGCCGCTGGCACGGACAGGCGGAGCCCCTTGGATATGGCTACACCTTC. The full variable domain, its missing parts supplied by reference TRBV7-9 and TRBJ1-2, is DTGVSQNPRHKITKRGQNVTFRCDPISEHNRLYWYRQTLGQGPEFLTYFQNEAQLEKSRLLSDRFSAERPKGSFSTLEIQRTEQGDSAMYLCASSRWHGQAEPLGYGYTFGSGTRLTVV.

This rearrangement joins TRBV4-1 to TRBJ1-3; the D is unclear. The germline CDR1 and CDR2 sequences are MGHRA and YSYEKL. V was shortened by 5 bases and J by 2 bases, with 16 bases between the two germline ends. The length of the CDR3 is 16 residues. Written as DNA, the CDR3 is TGCGCCAGCAGCGCGGGGAGGGCTCGAACTGGAAACACCATATATTTT. Residues: CASSAGRARTGNTIYF.

This sequence joins TRBV6-5 and TRBJ1-6; no clear D gene. Trimming took 4 bases from V and 7 from J, leaving 14 bases between them. From germline, CDR1 is MNHEY and CDR2 SVGAGI. The CDR3 is 15 amino acids. Written as DNA, the CDR3 is TGTGCCAGCAGTTCCCCCCCTAAAACGAATTCACCCCTCCACTTT. Translation: CASSSPPKTNSPLHF.

The table lists this clone with a count of one. The chain is built from TRBV7-8 and TRBJ2-3; 7 bases line up with TRBD1. Germline V gives CDR1 SGHVS, CDR2 FQNEAQ. Trimming took 3 bases from V and 6 from J; bases not matched to a gene: 9. The CDR3 has 15 amino acids. The CDR3, as DNA: TGTGCCAGCAGCTTCGGACAGGCGGCTTTGGATACGCAGTATTTT. This codes for CASSFGQAALDTQYF.

The genes are TRBV2 and TRBJ1-5, with D perhaps matching TRBD1 (6 bases). Germline assignment: CDR1 SNHLY and CDR2 FYNNEI. The CDR3 length is 15 residues. The germline V and J ends were trimmed by 3 bases and 0 bases, with 9 bases remaining between them. CDR3 bases: TGTGCCAGCAGTGAGGGACACAATAGCAATCAGCCCCAGCATTTT. Amino acids: CASSEGHNSNQPQHF.

This clone was observed a single time. This chain uses TRBV15 with TRBJ1-1; 7 positions agree with TRBD1. Germline V lookup: CDR1 LNHNV, CDR2 YYDKDF (reference sequence). The CDR3 is made up of 14 amino acids. V lost 3 bases and J lost 0; bases outside the gene matches: 1. CDR3: CATSRGQLNTEAFF. The DNA for the CDR3 is TGTGCCACCAGCAGGGGACAGCTGAACACTGAAGCTTTCTTT.

The rearrangement links TRBV5-4 to TRBJ2-1; TRBD2 might be the D (5 bases). Trimming stripped 1 base from V and 4 bases from J, with 9 bases between. The CDR3 runs 14 residues. Germline V gene lookup returns CDR1 SGHNT and CDR2 YYREEE (reference sequence). CDR3 sequence reads: CASSLNGNYNEQFF. DNA for the CDR3: TGTGCCAGCAGCTTGAACGGGAATTACAATGAGCAGTTCTTC.

The chain combines TRBV5-1 with TRBJ2-7; 7 bases agree with TRBD1. The CDR3 runs 15 residues. Trimming cost V 4 bases and J 2 bases; bases outside gene matches: 9. Germline V lookup: CDR1 SGHRS, CDR2 YFSETQ. CDR3: CASSLRRDSTYEQYF. The DNA of the CDR3 is TGCGCCAGCAGCCTCCGCCGGGACAGCACCTACGAGCAGTACTTC.

J is TRBJ2-5 and V is TRBV21-1; no check of the table's D call, TRBD1, against the DNA was made. TRBV21-1 has pseudogene status. The CDR3 is 14 amino acids. CDR3 sequence (DNA): TGTGCCAGCAGCAAAGAGACACCCCGCGAGACCCAGTACTTC. It codes for CASSKETPRETQYF.

V is TRBV7-2 and J is TRBJ1-3, with TRBD1 as a possible D gene (5 bases). CDR1 SGHTA and CDR2 FQGNSA come from the germline V gene. This CDR3 contains 14 residues. The germline V and J ends were trimmed by 4 bases and 4 bases, with 11 bases remaining between them. CDR3 sequence: CASSSGFRGNTIYF. For the CDR3, the DNA is TGTGCCAGCAGCTCAGGGTTTAGGGGAAACACCATATATTTT.

The chain couples TRBV19 to TRBJ1-5, with a possible D match to TRBD1 (5 bases). Germline V CDR1 and CDR2: LNHDA, SQIVND (reference sequence). Deletions cut 5 bases from V and 2 bases from J, with 16 bases between. The CDR3 is 16 amino acids. The DNA of the CDR3 is TGTGCCAGTAGTCCCCTGGCGGGGACTGGCAATCAGCCCCAGCATTTT. Residues: CASSPLAGTGNQPQHF.

The genes are TRBV14 and TRBJ2-3; TRBD2 matches at 13 bases. Germline CDR1 is SGHDN and CDR2 is FVKESK. The CDR3 sequence is 18 residues long. V was clipped by 5 bases and J by 5 bases; unmatched bases: 13. The CDR3 DNA follows: TGTGCCAGCAGCACTCCACTAGCGGGGGGGCCTAAGGGAGATACGCAGTATTTT. Residues: CASSTPLAGGPKGDTQYF.

V and J are TRBV27 and TRBJ2-7; 8 bases are a match to TRBD1. The CDR3 runs to 16 residues. Looked up from germline, CDR1 is MNHEY and CDR2 is SMNVEV (reference sequence). V dropped 4 bases and J dropped 3; count of bases not matched to a gene: 11. The CDR3 DNA follows: TGTGCCAGCAGTTCCCCCGACAGGGGCCGGATCTACGAGCAGTACTTC. This sequence encodes CASSSPDRGRIYEQYF.

The chain uses TRBV7-8 and TRBJ2-7, with D perhaps matching TRBD2 (6 bases). CDR3 size: 14 residues. CDR1 and CDR2 (germline): SGHVS, FQNEAQ. V lost 5 bases to trimming and J lost 2 bases, with 13 bases between them. The CDR3 bases are TGTGCCAGCAGCCCCCAGGCGGGGCCCTACGAGCAGTACTTC. Translation gives CASSPQAGPYEQYF.

The chain links TRBV28 to TRBJ2-1; 11 bases are a match to TRBD2. The CDR3 runs 14 residues. Germline-derived CDR1 and CDR2 are MDHEN and SYDVKM. After removal of 7 bases from V and 10 bases from J, the junction contained 9 bases not matched to a gene. The CDR3 DNA follows: TGTGCCAGCATCCCTTCGGCTAGCGGGGGGGAGCAGTTCTTC. Protein sequence: CASIPSASGGEQFF.

This clone has a single count. J is TRBJ2-5 and V is TRBV7-9; 7 nucleotides match TRBD1. CDR3 size: 14 residues. The ends lost 5 bases at V and 7 bases at J; junction bases unmatched: 10. Germline loops: CDR1 SEHNR, CDR2 FQNEAQ (reference sequence). Here the CDR3 reads CASSPGTDGSTQYF. As DNA, the CDR3 is TGTGCCAGCAGCCCAGGGACAGATGGATCGACCCAGTACTTC.

This clone was recorded a few times. This chain joins TRBV6-6 and TRBJ2-4; a possible D gene is TRBD1 (6 bases). CDR3 length: 15 amino acids. The ends were cut back, 6 bases at V and 1 base at J, with 13 bases in the middle. The germline gives CDR1 MNHNY, CDR2 SVGAGI (reference sequence). Here the CDR3 reads CASSAGTRAKNIQYF. The CDR3 coding sequence is TGTGCCAGCAGCGCCGGGACACGGGCCAAAAACATTCAGTACTTC.

In its sample, this clone was seen a few times. The chain recombines TRBV2 with TRBJ2-2, with TRBD2 as a possible D gene (6 bases). The V end was cut by 6 bases, the J end by 16 bases, with 21 bases between. The CDR3 totals 13 residues. Germline lookup yields CDR1 SNHLY and CDR2 FYNNEI. The CDR3 spells CASSELPGDRGFF. CDR3 bases: TGTGCCAGCAGCGAACTTCCGGGGGACCGAGGGTTTTTT.